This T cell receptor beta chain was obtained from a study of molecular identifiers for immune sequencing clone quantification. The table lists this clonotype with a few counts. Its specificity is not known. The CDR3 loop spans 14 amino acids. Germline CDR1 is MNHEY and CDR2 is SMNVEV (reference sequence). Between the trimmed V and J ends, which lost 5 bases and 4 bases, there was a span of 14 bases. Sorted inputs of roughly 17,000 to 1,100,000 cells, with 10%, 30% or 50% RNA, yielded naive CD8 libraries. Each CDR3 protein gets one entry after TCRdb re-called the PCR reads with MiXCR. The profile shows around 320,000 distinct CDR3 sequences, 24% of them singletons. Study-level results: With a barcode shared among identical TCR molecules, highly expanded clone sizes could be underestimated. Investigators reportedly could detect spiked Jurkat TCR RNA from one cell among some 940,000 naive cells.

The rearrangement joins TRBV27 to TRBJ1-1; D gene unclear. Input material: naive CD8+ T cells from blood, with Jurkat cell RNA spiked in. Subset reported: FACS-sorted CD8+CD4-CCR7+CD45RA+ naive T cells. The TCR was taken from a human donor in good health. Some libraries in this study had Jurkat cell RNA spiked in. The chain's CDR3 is CASSTFGVFTEAFF. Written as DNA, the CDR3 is TGTGCCAGCAGTACCTTTGGGGTTTTCACTGAAGCTTTCTTT.